The T cell receptor beta chain described here comes from a study of identical twins. As to this clonotype: Its antigen is as yet unknown.

Template switching added a universal primer site; cDNA carried unique molecular identifiers. One entry per CDR3 protein results from TCRdb running MiXCR on the 5' RACE reads. This table has 1.5 million to 2 million distinct CDR3 sequences, less than 40% appearing once. Overall study findings and caveats: Cord blood beta clonotypes that were abundant carried fewer insertions, and memory repertoires showed no such trend. Model-predicted out-of-frame TCR alpha sharing fell below observed values in monozygotic twins.

This sequence originates from a newborn girl in good health. The sequenced sample was cord blood.

CDR3 DNA: TGCGCCAGCACCCGCTCGTCGGGCGGTCACGATGGCTACACCTTC. Its protein product is CASTRSSGGHDGYTF. This chain uses TRBV5-1 with TRBJ1-2; no clear D. Between the trimmed V and J ends, which lost 6 bases and 6 bases, there was a span of 21 bases. The CDR3 runs to 15 residues. CDR1 and CDR2 from the germline V gene are SGHRS and YFSETQ.